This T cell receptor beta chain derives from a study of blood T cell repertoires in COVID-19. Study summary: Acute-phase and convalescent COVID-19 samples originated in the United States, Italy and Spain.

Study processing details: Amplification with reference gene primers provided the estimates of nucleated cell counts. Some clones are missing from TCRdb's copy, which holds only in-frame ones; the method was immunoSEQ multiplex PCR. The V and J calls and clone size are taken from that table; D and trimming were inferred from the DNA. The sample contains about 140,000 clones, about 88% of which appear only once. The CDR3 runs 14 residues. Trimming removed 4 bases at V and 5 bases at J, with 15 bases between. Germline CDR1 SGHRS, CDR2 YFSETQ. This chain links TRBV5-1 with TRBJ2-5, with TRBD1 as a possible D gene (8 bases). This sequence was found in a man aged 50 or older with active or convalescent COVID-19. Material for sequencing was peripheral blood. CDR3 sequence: CASSPDREGETQYF. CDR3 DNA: TGCGCCAGCAGCCCGGACAGGGAGGGGGAGACCCAGTACTTC.